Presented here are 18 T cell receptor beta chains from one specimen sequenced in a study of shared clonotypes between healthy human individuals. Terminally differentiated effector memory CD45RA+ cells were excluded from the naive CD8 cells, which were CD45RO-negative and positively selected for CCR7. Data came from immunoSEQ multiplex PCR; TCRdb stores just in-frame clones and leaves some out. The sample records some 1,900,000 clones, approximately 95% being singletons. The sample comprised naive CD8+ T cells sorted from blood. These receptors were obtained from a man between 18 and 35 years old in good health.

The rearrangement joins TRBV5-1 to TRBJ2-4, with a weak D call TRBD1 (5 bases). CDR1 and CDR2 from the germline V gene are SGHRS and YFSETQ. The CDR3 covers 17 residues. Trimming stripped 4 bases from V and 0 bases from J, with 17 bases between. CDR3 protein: CASSPDGQPLAKNIQYF. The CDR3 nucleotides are TGCGCCAGCAGCCCTGACGGACAACCACTAGCCAAAAACATTCAGTACTTC. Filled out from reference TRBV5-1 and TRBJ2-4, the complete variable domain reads KAGVTQTPRYLIKTRGQQVTLSCSPISGHRSVSWYQQTPGQGLQFLFEYFSETQRNKGNFPGRFSGRQFSNSRSEMNVSTLELGDSALYLCASSPDGQPLAKNIQYFGAGTRLSVL.

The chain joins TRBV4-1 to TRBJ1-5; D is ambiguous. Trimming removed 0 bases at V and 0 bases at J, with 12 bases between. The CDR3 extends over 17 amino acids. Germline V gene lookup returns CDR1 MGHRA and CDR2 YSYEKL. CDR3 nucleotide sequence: TGCGCCAGCAGCCAAGAATTCCCCCGGGTTAGCAATCAGCCCCAGCATTTT. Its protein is CASSQEFPRVSNQPQHF.

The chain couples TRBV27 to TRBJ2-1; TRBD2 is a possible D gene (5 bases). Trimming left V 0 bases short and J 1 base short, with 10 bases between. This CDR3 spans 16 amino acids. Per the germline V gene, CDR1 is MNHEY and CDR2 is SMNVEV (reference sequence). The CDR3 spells CASSLSEEASYNEQFF. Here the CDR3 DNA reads TGTGCCAGCAGTTTATCGGAGGAAGCTTCCTACAATGAGCAGTTCTTC.

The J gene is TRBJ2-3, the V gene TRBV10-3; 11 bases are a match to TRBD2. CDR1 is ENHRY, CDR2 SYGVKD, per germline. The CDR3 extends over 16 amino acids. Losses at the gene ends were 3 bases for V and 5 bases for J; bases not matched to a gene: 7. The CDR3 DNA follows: TGTGCCATCAGTGATGTAGCGGGGGGGCCTATAGATACGCAGTATTTT. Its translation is CAISDVAGGPIDTQYF.

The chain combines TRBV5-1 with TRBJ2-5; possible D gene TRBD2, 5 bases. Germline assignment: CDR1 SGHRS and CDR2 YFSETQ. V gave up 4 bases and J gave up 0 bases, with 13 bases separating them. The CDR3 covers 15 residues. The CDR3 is CASSPEGLYQETQYF. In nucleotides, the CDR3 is TGCGCCAGCAGCCCCGAGGGCCTTTACCAAGAGACCCAGTACTTC.

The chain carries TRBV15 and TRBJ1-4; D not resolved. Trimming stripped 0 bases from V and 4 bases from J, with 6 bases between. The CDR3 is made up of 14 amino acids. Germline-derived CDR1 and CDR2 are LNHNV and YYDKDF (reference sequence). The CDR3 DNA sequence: TGTGCCACCAGCAGAGATATCGATAATGAAAAACTGTTTTTT. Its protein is CATSRDIDNEKLFF.

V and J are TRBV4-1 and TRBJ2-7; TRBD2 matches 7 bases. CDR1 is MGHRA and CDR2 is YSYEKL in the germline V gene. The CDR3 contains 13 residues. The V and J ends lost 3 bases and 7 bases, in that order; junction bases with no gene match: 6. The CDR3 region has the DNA TGCGCCAGCAGCCAGGGGCGGGGGATGGAGCAGTACTTC. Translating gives CASSQGRGMEQYF.

CDR3 in amino acids: CASSEPGQRTYGYTF. CDR3 nucleotide sequence: TGTGCCAGCAGTGAACCCGGACAGCGCACCTATGGCTACACCTTC. This chain joins TRBV25-1 and TRBJ1-2, with D maybe TRBD1 (6 bases). The V and J ends lost 2 bases and 4 bases respectively, with 14 bases between them. This CDR3 spans 15 amino acids. Germline CDR1 reads MGHDK; CDR2 reads SYGVNS.

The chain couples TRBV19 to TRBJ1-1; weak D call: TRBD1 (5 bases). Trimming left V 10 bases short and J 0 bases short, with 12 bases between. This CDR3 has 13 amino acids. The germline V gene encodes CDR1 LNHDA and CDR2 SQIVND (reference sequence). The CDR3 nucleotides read TGTGCCATCTCGACAGTCCTGAACACTGAAGCTTTCTTT. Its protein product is CAISTVLNTEAFF.

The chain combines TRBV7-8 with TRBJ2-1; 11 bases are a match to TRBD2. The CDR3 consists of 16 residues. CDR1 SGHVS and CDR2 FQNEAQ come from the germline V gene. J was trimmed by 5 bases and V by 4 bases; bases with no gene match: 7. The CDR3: CASSWLAGGTHNEQFF. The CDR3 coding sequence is TGTGCCAGCAGCTGGCTAGCGGGGGGCACGCACAATGAGCAGTTCTTC.

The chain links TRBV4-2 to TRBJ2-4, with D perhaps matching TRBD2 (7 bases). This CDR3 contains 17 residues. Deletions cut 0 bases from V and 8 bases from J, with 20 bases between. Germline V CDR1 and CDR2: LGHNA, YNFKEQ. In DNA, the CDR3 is TGTGCCAGCAGCCAAGATCTGGGGGGGGGCCCCCTAGACATTCAGTACTTC. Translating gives CASSQDLGGGPLDIQYF.

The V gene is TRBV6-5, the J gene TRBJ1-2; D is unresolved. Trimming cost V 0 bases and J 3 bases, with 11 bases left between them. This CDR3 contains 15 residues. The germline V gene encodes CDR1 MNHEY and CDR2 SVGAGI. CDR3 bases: TGTGCCAGCAGTTACTCGGATCAGGTTGACTATGGCTACACCTTC. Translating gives CASSYSDQVDYGYTF.

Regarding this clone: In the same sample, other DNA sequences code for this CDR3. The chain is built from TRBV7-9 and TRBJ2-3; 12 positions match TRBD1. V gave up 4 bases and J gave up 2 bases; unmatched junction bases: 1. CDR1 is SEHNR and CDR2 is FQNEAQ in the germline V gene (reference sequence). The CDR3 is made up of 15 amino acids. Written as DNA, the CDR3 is TGTGCCAGCAGCTCGGGACAGGGGGCCACAGATACGCAGTATTTT. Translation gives CASSSGQGATDTQYF. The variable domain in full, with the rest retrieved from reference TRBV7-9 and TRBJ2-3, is DTGVSQNPRHKITKRGQNVTFRCDPISEHNRLYWYRQTLGQGPEFLTYFQNEAQLEKSRLLSDRFSAERPKGSFSTLEIQRTEQGDSAMYLCASSSGQGATDTQYFGPGTRLTVL.

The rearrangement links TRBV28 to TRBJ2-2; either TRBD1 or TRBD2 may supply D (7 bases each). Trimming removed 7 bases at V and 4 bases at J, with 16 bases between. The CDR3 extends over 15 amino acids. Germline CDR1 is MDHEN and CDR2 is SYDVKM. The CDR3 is CASTRGGWGTGELFF. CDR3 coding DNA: TGTGCCAGCACCAGGGGGGGATGGGGCACCGGGGAGCTGTTTTTT.

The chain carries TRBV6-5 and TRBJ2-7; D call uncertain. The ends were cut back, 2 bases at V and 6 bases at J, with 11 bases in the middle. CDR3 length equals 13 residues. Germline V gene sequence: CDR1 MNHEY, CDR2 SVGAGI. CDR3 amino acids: CASSYREVGEQYF. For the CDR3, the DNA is TGTGCCAGCAGTTACAGGGAAGTGGGCGAGCAGTACTTC.

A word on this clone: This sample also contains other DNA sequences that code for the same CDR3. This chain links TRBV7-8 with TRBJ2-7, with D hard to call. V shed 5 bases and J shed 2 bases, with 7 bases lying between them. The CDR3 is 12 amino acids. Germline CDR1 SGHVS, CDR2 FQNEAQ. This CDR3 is CASSLVTYEQYF. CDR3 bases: TGTGCCAGCAGCCTCGTTACCTACGAGCAGTACTTC. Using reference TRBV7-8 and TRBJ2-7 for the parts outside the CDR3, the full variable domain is GAGVSQSPRYKVAKRGQDVALRCDPISGHVSLFWYQQALGQGPEFLTYFQNEAQLDKSGLPSDRFFAERPEGSVSTLKIQRTQQEDSAVYLCASSLVTYEQYFGPGTRLTVT.

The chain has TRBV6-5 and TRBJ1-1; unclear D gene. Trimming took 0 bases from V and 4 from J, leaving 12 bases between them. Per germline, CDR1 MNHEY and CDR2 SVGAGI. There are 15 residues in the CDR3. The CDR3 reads CASSYSYRDGTEAFF. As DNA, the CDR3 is TGTGCCAGCAGTTACTCGTACCGGGATGGCACTGAAGCTTTCTTT.

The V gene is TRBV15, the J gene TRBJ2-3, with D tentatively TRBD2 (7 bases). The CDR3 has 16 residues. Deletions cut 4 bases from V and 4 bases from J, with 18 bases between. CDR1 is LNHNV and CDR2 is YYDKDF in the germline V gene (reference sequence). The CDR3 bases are TGTGCCACCAGCACAAATAGCGGAGGGGGGGCAGATACGCAGTATTTT. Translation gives CATSTNSGGGADTQYF. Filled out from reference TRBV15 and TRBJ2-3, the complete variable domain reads DAMVIQNPRYQVTQFGKPVTLSCSQTLNHNVMYWYQQKSSQAPKLLFHYYDKDFNNEADTPDNFQSRRPNTSFCFLDIRSPGLGDTAMYLCATSTNSGGGADTQYFGPGTRLTVL.